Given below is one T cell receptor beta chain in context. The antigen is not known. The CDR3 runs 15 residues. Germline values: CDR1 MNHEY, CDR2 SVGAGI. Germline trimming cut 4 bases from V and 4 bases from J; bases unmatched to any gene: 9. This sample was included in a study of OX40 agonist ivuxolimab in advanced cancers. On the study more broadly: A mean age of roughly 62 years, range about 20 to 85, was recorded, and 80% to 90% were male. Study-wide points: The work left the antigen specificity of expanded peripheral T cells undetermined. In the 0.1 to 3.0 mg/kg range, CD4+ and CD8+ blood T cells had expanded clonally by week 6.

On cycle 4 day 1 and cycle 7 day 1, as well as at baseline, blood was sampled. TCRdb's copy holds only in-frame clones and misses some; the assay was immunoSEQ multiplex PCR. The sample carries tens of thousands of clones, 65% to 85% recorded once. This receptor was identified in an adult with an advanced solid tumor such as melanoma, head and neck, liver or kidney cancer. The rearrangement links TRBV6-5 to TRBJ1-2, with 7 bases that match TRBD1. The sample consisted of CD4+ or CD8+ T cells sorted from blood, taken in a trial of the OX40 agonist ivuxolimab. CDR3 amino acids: CASSFTGAGVYGYTF. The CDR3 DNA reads TGTGCCAGCAGTTTTACAGGGGCAGGGGTCTATGGCTACACCTTC.